The 26 T cell receptor beta chains presented below share a single source sample, sequenced in a study of response to subunit inactivated influenza vaccine (dated by TCRdb to the late 2010s). The library was made by RT-PCR. The sample was run on an Illumina HiSeq 2500. The public reads were reprocessed in TCRdb via fastp at Q25 and MiXCR, keeping in-frame beta chains. Rows are unified per CDR3 protein, each entry keeping the most common DNA and genes. For this sample the table gives about 650,000 distinct CDR3 sequences, of which approximately 14% were detected only once. The top ten clones comprise roughly 12% of the sample. The sample was PBMCs from blood, taken about 13 days after vaccination. The receptor source for this set is a middle-aged man who received an inactivated influenza vaccine. Donor details come from another sample of the same person, matched by shared clones.

This clonotype was observed a few times. The V gene is TRBV28, the J gene TRBJ1-6; D possibly corresponds to TRBD1 (6 bases). V was cut by 8 bases and J by 7 bases, with 12 bases left in between. This CDR3 region has 13 residues. Germline-derived CDR1 and CDR2 are MDHEN and SYDVKM. CDR3 sequence: CASWDNSNSPLHF. CDR3 bases: TGTGCCAGCTGGGACAATTCCAATTCACCCCTCCACTTT.

This clonotype was counted a few times. The chain carries TRBV7-2 and TRBJ2-5; D perhaps matches TRBD1 (5 bases). Germline V gene sequence: CDR1 SGHTA, CDR2 FQGNSA. The CDR3 consists of 14 residues. V dropped 2 bases and J dropped 5 bases, with 12 bases sitting between them. The DNA of the CDR3 is TGTGCCAGCAGCTTATGGCCCTCAGGGGAGACCCAGTACTTC. This gives the protein CASSLWPSGETQYF.

The chain links TRBV11-2 to TRBJ1-6; 9 nucleotides line up with TRBD1. The CDR3 loop spans 16 amino acids. The germline V gene encodes CDR1 SGHAT and CDR2 FQNNGV. V shed 1 base, J shed 4 bases, and the junction held 2 bases outside the gene matches. The CDR3: CASSLAGTGYNSPLHF. In DNA, the CDR3 is TGTGCCAGCAGCTTAGCGGGGACAGGGTATAATTCACCCCTCCACTTT.

The V call is TRBV18, the J call TRBJ2-7, with 7 bases aligning to TRBD1. Germline V gives CDR1 KGHSH, CDR2 LQKENI. After removal of 11 bases from V and 2 bases from J, the junction contained 21 bases not matched to a gene. The CDR3 loop spans 17 amino acids. The chain's CDR3 is CAPEGASRSWWTYEQYF. The CDR3 region has the DNA TGTGCCCCCGAGGGGGCTAGCCGGAGCTGGTGGACCTACGAGCAGTACTTC.

This clonotype has ten or more counts. V and J are TRBV7-2 and TRBJ2-3, with 7 bases matching TRBD2. This CDR3 has 15 residues. V shed 7 bases, J shed 4 bases, and the junction held 11 bases outside the gene matches. Germline assignment: CDR1 SGHTA and CDR2 FQGNSA. The CDR3 coding sequence is TGTGCCAGCACACAATTAGGGGAGGGGTCAGATACGCAGTATTTT. As protein: CASTQLGEGSDTQYF.

This clonotype was seen a few times. The chain couples TRBV4-3 to TRBJ2-3; 7 bases fit TRBD2. Germline CDR1 reads LGHNA; CDR2 reads YSLEER. This CDR3 has 16 amino acids. V lost 3 bases to trimming and J lost 5 bases; unmatched junction nucleotides: 11. CDR3 in amino acids: CASSQSQRGTEDTQYF. CDR3 nucleotides: TGCGCCAGCAGCCAGAGCCAGCGGGGTACCGAAGATACGCAGTATTTT.

In this sample, this clonotype turned up a few times. V and J are TRBV29-1 and TRBJ2-1, with 8 bases that match TRBD2. V lost 2 bases and J lost 1; bases outside the gene matches: 4. Germline CDR1 and CDR2: SQVTM and ANQGSEA. This CDR3 has 15 residues. The CDR3 protein is CSVERGLESYNEQFF. The CDR3 coding sequence is TGCAGCGTTGAAAGGGGACTAGAATCCTACAATGAGCAGTTCTTC.

This clonotype was observed a handful of times. This CDR3 is CASSSSGTGNNEQFF. Written as DNA, the CDR3 is TGTGCCAGCAGCTCCTCCGGGACAGGGAATAATGAGCAGTTCTTC. The chain combines TRBV7-2 with TRBJ2-1; 9 bases map to TRBD1. The CDR3 sequence is 15 residues long. The V gene end was trimmed by 4 bases and the J gene end by 7 bases; junction bases not matched to a gene: 8. Germline V lookup: CDR1 SGHTA, CDR2 FQGNSA.

This chain links TRBV28 with TRBJ2-5, with a tentative D call TRBD1 (6 bases). Germline CDR1 is MDHEN and CDR2 is SYDVKM. The CDR3 spans 17 residues. V was trimmed by 5 bases and J by 1 base, leaving 20 bases between them. CDR3: CASSPGTRMVRQETQYF. The CDR3 bases are TGTGCCAGCAGTCCCGGGACAAGGATGGTTCGCCAAGAGACCCAGTACTTC. Supplemented by reference TRBV28 and TRBJ2-5, the full variable domain reads DVKVTQSSRYLVKRTGEKVFLECVQDMDHENMFWYRQDPGLGLRLIYFSYDVKMKEKGDIPEGYSVSREKKERFSLILESASTNQTSMYLCASSPGTRMVRQETQYFGPGTRLLVL.

The gene calls are TRBV6-1 and TRBJ1-2; possible D gene TRBD1, 5 bases. This CDR3 has 15 residues. CDR1 and CDR2 (germline): MNHNS, SASEGT. The V and J ends lost 2 bases and 4 bases respectively, with 14 bases between them. CDR3 sequence: CASSESYLGTYGYTF. Here the CDR3 DNA reads TGTGCCAGCAGTGAAAGTTATCTGGGGACCTATGGCTACACCTTC.

The J gene is TRBJ2-3, the V gene TRBV7-9; no reliable D call. V was pared by 5 bases and J by 6 bases, with 12 bases between. The CDR3 is 13 residues long. Germline V gene sequence: CDR1 SEHNR, CDR2 FQNEAQ (reference sequence). As DNA, the CDR3 is TGTGCCAGCAGCCCCCGGCGGCCGGATACGCAGTATTTT. As protein: CASSPRRPDTQYF. Complete variable domain (other parts from reference TRBV7-9 and TRBJ2-3): DTGVSQNPRHKITKRGQNVTFRCDPISEHNRLYWYRQTLGQGPEFLTYFQNEAQLEKSRLLSDRFSAERPKGSFSTLEIQRTEQGDSAMYLCASSPRRPDTQYFGPGTRLTVL.

J is TRBJ2-2 and V is TRBV12-3 or TRBV12-4; D is unresolved. The CDR3 contains 14 residues. V gave up 2 bases and J gave up 1 base, with 5 bases separating them. The CDR3 DNA is TGTGCCAGCAGTTTAAGGCTGAACACCGGGGAGCTGTTTTTT. It specifies CASSLRLNTGELFF.

This clonotype was seen a few times. This sequence joins TRBV7-8 and TRBJ2-2; 7 bases align to TRBD2. The germline gives CDR1 SGHVS, CDR2 FQNEAQ. The CDR3 extends over 17 amino acids. Unmatched junction bases numbered 5, after V lost 1 base and J lost 0 bases. The CDR3 DNA sequence: TGTGCCAGCAGCTTAGTCATACTAGCGCCGAACACCGGGGAGCTGTTTTTT. Protein product: CASSLVILAPNTGELFF.

CDR3 bases: TGTGCCAGCAGCTACCTGGGGGGCGACTATGGCTACACCTTC. Translation: CASSYLGGDYGYTF. V is TRBV7-8 and J is TRBJ1-2; weak D call: TRBD1 (6 bases). Germline V gene data show CDR1 as SGHVS and CDR2 as FQNEAQ. Trimming removed 4 bases from V and 3 bases from J, with 12 bases in between. The CDR3 spans 14 residues.

This clonotype was picked up a small number of times. This chain links TRBV5-1 with TRBJ1-5, with a possible D match to TRBD1 (5 bases). Germline CDR1 and CDR2: SGHRS and YFSETQ. This CDR3 region has 13 residues. V shed 5 bases and J shed 4 bases, with 10 bases lying between them. The CDR3 protein is CASRPGPNQPQHF. As DNA, the CDR3 is TGCGCCAGCAGGCCAGGGCCGAATCAGCCCCAGCATTTT.

V and J are TRBV21-1 and TRBJ1-2; the D call in the table, TRBD1, was not verified against the DNA. TRBV21-1 is a pseudogene locus. The CDR3 length is 15 residues. This CDR3 reads CASSKGDRTNYGYTF. The CDR3, as DNA: TGTGCCAGCAGCAAAGGGGACAGGACTAACTATGGCTACACCTTC.

This clonotype was counted many times. The chain joins TRBV12-3 or TRBV12-4 to TRBJ1-5; perhaps TRBD1 as D (5 bases). The CDR3 contains 13 residues. V lost 5 bases to trimming and J lost 4 bases, with 9 bases between them. CDR3 residues: CASSTQGNQPQHF. The CDR3 DNA is TGTGCCAGCAGTACCCAGGGAAATCAGCCCCAGCATTTT.

The sample holds a few counts of this clonotype. V usage is TRBV20-1 and J usage is TRBJ1-4, with 9 bases matching TRBD1. This CDR3 is built from 18 residues. The germline V gene encodes CDR1 DFQATT and CDR2 SNEGSKA (reference sequence). J gave up 0 bases and V 0 bases, and 8 bases lay outside the gene matches. The DNA of the CDR3 is TGCAGTGCTAGAGATTTGGGGACAGGGAGTGCAACTAATGAAAAACTGTTTTTT. Translated: CSARDLGTGSATNEKLFF.

This clonotype was seen repeatedly, ten times or more. The chain's CDR3 is CASRGGVGGYSPLHF. In nucleotides, the CDR3 is TGTGCCAGCAGGGGGGGGGTCGGGGGATATTCACCCCTCCACTTT. The chain recombines TRBV12-3 or TRBV12-4 with TRBJ1-6, with a weak D call TRBD1 (5 bases). Deletions cut 6 bases from V and 8 bases from J, with 17 bases between. This CDR3 has 15 amino acids.

Only a few counts were recorded for this clonotype. The V gene is TRBV6-1, the J gene TRBJ2-7, with 7 nucleotides matching TRBD1. The CDR3 contains 14 residues. Trimming took 6 bases from V and 2 from J; bases not matched to a gene: 7. Germline V gene data show CDR1 as MNHNS and CDR2 as SASEGT. CDR3 residues: CASRRTGNTYEQYF. As DNA, the CDR3 is TGTGCCAGCAGAAGGACAGGCAATACCTACGAGCAGTACTTC.

Only a few counts were recorded for this clonotype. The chain couples TRBV7-2 to TRBJ1-4, with a tentative D call TRBD1 (5 bases). This CDR3 is 15 amino acids long. Looked up from germline, CDR1 is SGHTA and CDR2 is FQGNSA. Trimming took 4 bases from V and 5 from J, leaving 14 bases between them. DNA of the CDR3: TGTGCCAGCAGCTCCGGGGCAGGGCCGAATGAAAAACTGTTTTTT. The encoded protein is CASSSGAGPNEKLFF. The complete variable domain, with remaining parts taken from reference TRBV7-2 and TRBJ1-4, reads GAGVSQSPSNKVTEKGKDVELRCDPISGHTALYWYRQSLGQGLEFLIYFQGNSAPDKSGLPSDRFSAERTGGSVSTLTIQRTQQEDSAVYLCASSSGAGPNEKLFFGSGTQLSVL.

This chain joins TRBV12-3 or TRBV12-4 and TRBJ2-3, with D unresolved. The CDR3 covers 16 residues. Trimming took 6 bases from V and 5 from J, leaving 21 bases between them. The CDR3 spells CASRSAAPPPRDTQYF. Here the CDR3 DNA reads TGTGCCAGCAGGTCCGCCGCCCCGCCCCCACGAGATACGCAGTATTTT.

This chain connects TRBV27 to TRBJ2-7; no definite D call. This CDR3 spans 15 amino acids. The germline V gene encodes CDR1 MNHEY and CDR2 SMNVEV (reference sequence). Trimming shortened V by 2 bases and J by 0 bases, and 11 bases separated the two germline ends. CDR3 sequence reads: CASSLRVGFSYEQYF. The CDR3 DNA follows: TGTGCCAGCAGTTTACGGGTAGGGTTCTCCTACGAGCAGTACTTC.

This rearrangement joins TRBV29-1 to TRBJ2-1, with 9 bases identical to TRBD2. Germline V gene data show CDR1 as SQVTM and CDR2 as ANQGSEA. With V trimmed by 5 bases and J by 2 bases, 4 bases remained unmatched. The CDR3 totals 14 residues. The CDR3 spells CSVRRLAAYNEQFF. The CDR3 region has the DNA TGCAGCGTTCGCCGACTAGCGGCCTACAATGAGCAGTTCTTC.

In its sample, this clonotype was seen a few times. The chain joins TRBV5-8 to TRBJ1-5, with TRBD1 matching over 11 bases. Germline loops: CDR1 SGHTS, CDR2 YDEGEE. After removal of 0 bases from V and 6 bases from J, the junction contained 2 bases not matched to a gene. This CDR3 region has 15 residues. The CDR3 loop is CASSLGTGGGQPQHF. The CDR3 DNA sequence: TGTGCCAGCAGCTTGGGGACAGGGGGCGGTCAGCCCCAGCATTTT.

In its sample, this clonotype was seen a few times. The gene calls are TRBV7-2 and TRBJ2-3, with 7 nucleotides matching TRBD2. Germline CDR1 and CDR2: SGHTA and FQGNSA. CDR3 length: 18 amino acids. The V gene end was trimmed by 0 bases and the J gene end by 3 bases; junction bases not matched to a gene: 12. CDR3 amino acids: CASSLATGGAAGTDTQYF. The CDR3 DNA is TGTGCCAGCAGCTTAGCCACGGGAGGAGCAGCTGGGACAGATACGCAGTATTTT.